The entry below gives a single T cell receptor (beta chain) sequence along with its context. Its specificity is not known. These data originate in a study of cytomegalovirus exposure and HLA in healthy donors. Study-wide results and caveats: A later analysis appeared to link common viral pathogens to several of the most significant clusters.

The donors were healthy bone marrow donors. Donors had nominal health at sampling but likely had unrecorded immune exposures. The primer mix had 60 Vbeta and 13 Jbeta primers. Libraries were prepared by immunoSEQ multiplex PCR; TCRdb keeps only in-frame clonotypes and omits some of them. This sample has 160,000 or so clones, with over 75% found just once. Germline CDR1 reads LGHNA; CDR2 reads YNFKEQ. The length of the CDR3 is 16 residues. J was trimmed by 3 bases and V by 5 bases; bases with no gene match: 11. The genes are TRBV4-2 and TRBJ2-3; 7 bases are a match to TRBD1. This TCR was sampled from a woman between 50 and 59 years old in good health and CMV-seronegative. Sequencing was performed on PBMCs. The CDR3: CASSSFYRGGTDTQYF. In DNA, the CDR3 is TGTGCCAGCAGCTCATTTTACAGGGGTGGTACAGATACGCAGTATTTT.